This T cell receptor beta chain was recovered during a study of T-cell memory formation after mild COVID-19. Study-wide context: There were largely donor-specific TCR clusters. Findings and caveats of the study: Pre-infection memory showed some responding clones, and this suggested that cross-reactive memory joined. There was no confirmation that second-wave clones peaking on day 37 were SARS-CoV-2 specific.

Notes on this clonotype: Its antigen is currently unknown.

CDR1 and CDR2 (germline): LNHDA, SQIVND (reference sequence). Between the trimmed V and J ends, which lost 5 bases and 7 bases, there was a span of 8 bases. The CDR3 is 11 residues long. TCRdb reprocessed the 5' RACE reads via MiXCR and lists one record per CDR3 protein. This table has 200,000 or so distinct CDR3 sequences, about 18% appearing once. The sample was PBMCs or a T cell subset sorted from them (not recorded which). V usage is TRBV19 and J usage is TRBJ1-1, with unresolved D. The source of this sequence is an adult woman who had mild COVID-19 (a few samples of this study predate the infection). Cell type and time point are not known. The CDR3 reads CASSLAFEAFF. The CDR3 DNA sequence: TGTGCCAGTAGTCTGGCCTTTGAAGCTTTCTTT. Together with reference TRBV19 and TRBJ1-1, the CDR3 gives the full variable domain: DGGITQSPKYLFRKEGQNVTLSCEQNLNHDAMYWYRQDPGQGLRLIYYSQIVNDFQKGDIAEGYSVSREKKESFPLTVTSAQKNPTAFYLCASSLAFEAFFGQGTRLTVV.